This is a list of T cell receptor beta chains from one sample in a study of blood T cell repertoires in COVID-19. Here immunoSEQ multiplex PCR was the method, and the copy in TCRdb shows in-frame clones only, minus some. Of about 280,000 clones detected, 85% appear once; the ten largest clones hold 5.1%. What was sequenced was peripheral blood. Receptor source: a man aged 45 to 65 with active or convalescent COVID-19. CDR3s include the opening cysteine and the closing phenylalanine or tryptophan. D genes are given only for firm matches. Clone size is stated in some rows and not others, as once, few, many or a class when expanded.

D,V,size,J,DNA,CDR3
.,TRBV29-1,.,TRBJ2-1,TGCAGCGTAGGCCGGGATAGCGCGGAGCAGTTCTTC,CSVGRDSAEQFF
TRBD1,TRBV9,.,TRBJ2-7,TGTGCCAGCAGCCCTGGGACAGGGGTAAATTATTACGAGCAGTACTTC,CASSPGTGVNYYEQYF
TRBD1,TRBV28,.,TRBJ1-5,TGTGCCAGCAGTCCCCCCGGACAGGCCCCCAATCAGCCCCAGCATTTT,CASSPPGQAPNQPQHF
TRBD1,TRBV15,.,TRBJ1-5,TGTGCCACCAGCAGAAGACAGGGGGCATACCAGCCCCAGCATTTT,CATSRRQGAYQPQHF
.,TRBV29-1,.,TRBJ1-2,TGCAGCGTTGCCCAACAGGAATGGAACCCTAACTATGGCTACACCTTC,CSVAQQEWNPNYGYTF
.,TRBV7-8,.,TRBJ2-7,TGTGCCAGCAGCTTAATCTACGGCTCCTACGAGCAGTACTTC,CASSLIYGSYEQYF
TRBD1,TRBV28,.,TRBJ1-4,TGTGCCAGCAGACAATCGACAGGGGGCGGTGAAAAACTGTTTTTT,CASRQSTGGGEKLFF
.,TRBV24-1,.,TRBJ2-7,TGTGCCACCAGTGACCCGAGATCCTACGAGCAGTACTTC,CATSDPRSYEQYF
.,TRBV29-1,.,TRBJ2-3,TGCAGCGTTGACCGGCCGGGAACAGATACGCAGTATTTT,CSVDRPGTDTQYF
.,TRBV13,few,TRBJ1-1,TGTGCCAGCAGCTCGACAGGTACGAGAGGAGCTTTCTTT,CASSSTGTRGAFF
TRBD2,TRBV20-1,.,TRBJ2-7,TGCAGTGCAAGTCCGGGACTAGCGGGACTCTACGAGCAGTACTTC,CSASPGLAGLYEQYF
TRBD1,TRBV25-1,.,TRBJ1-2,TGTGCCAGCAGTGGCCAGGGGGCACCAAGCGGCTATGGCTACACCTTC,CASSGQGAPSGYGYTF
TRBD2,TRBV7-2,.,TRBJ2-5,TGTGCCAGCAGCTCTGGGGCGGGAGCTTGGGAGACCCAGTACTTC,CASSSGAGAWETQYF
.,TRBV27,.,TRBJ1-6,TGTGCCAGCAGTCCCCGGGAGGCGAATTCACCCCTCCACTTT,CASSPREANSPLHF
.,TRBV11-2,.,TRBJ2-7,TGTGCCAGCAGCCCGTCATCTCCCGGTCCGAACTCCTACGAGCAGTACTTC,CASSPSSPGPNSYEQYF
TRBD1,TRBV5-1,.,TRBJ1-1,TGCGCCAGCAGCTTACTGGGGCAGGGGGATACTGAAGCTTTCTTT,CASSLLGQGDTEAFF
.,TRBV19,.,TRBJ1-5,TGTGCCAGTAACCGCGGGACCGTGAAAAGTAGTAGCAATCAGCCCCAGCATTTT,CASNRGTVKSSSNQPQHF
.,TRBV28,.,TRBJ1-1,TGTGCCAGCAGTTTGGGGGGGCGCGGTACTGAAGCTTTCTTT,CASSLGGRGTEAFF
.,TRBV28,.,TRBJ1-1,TGTGCCAGCAGTCCCACGAGGGCAGTGAACACTGAAGCTTTCTTT,CASSPTRAVNTEAFF
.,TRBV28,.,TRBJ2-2,TGTGCCAGCAGCTCCGGGGGGCTCGCGAACACCGGGGAGCTGTTTTTT,CASSSGGLANTGELFF
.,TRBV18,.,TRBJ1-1,TGTGCCAGCTCACCATCCGGGGAGACAACTGAAGCTTTCTTT,CASSPSGETTEAFF
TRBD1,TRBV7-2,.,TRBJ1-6,TGTGCCAGCAGCGATGCGGGACAGAATAATTCACCCCTCCACTTT,CASSDAGQNNSPLHF
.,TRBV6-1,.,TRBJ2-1,TGTGCCAGCAGTGAACAGGGATACAATGAGCAGTTCTTC,CASSEQGYNEQFF
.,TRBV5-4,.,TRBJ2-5,TGTGCCAGCAGCCACCGTAATTGGGGGAACGGGAGAGAGACCCAGTACTTC,CASSHRNWGNGRETQYF
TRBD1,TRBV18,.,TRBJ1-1,TGTGCCAGCTCGCAAGGACAGGTCGTGAAGGGCACTGAAGCTTTCTTT,CASSQGQVVKGTEAFF
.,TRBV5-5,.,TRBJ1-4,TGTGCCAGCAGCTTGGCCAAGGGGAGGTCGGCTAATGAAAAACTGTTTTTT,CASSLAKGRSANEKLFF
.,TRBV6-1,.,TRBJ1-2,TGTGCCAGCAGTGAAGCTCACATTGGACTTTCCTATGGCTACACCTTC,CASSEAHIGLSYGYTF
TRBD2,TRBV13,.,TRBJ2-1,TGTGCCAGTCATAGCGGGAGTGACAATGAGCAGTTCTTC,CASHSGSDNEQFF
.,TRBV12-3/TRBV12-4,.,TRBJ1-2,TGTGCCAGCAGTTTAGCTACTAACTATGGCTACACCTTC,CASSLATNYGYTF
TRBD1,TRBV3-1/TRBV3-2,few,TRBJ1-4,TGTGCCAGCAGCCCGTTCGACAGGGGGCGAACTAATGAAAAACTGTTTTTT,CASSPFDRGRTNEKLFF
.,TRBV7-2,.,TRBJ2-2,TGTGCCAGCAGCTTACTTCTTGGGGAGCTGTTTTTT,CASSLLLGELFF
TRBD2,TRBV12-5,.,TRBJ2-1,TGTGCTAGTGGTTTGGGACTAGCGGGAGAGGGGTTCTTC,CASGLGLAGEGFF
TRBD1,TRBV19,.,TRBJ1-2,TGTGCCAGCCACTCCGGAAGGACAGGGGACTATGGCTACACCTTC,CASHSGRTGDYGYTF
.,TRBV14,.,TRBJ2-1,TGTGCCAGCAGCCAAGTTGAGGCTGAGCAGTTCTTC,CASSQVEAEQFF
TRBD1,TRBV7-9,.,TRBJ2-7,TGTGCCAGCAGCCCGACGGGACAGGCTGAGCAGTACTTC,CASSPTGQAEQYF
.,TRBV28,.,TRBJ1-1,TGTGCCAGCAGTCCCCCAGGCGGGGTCGGGGTGGCTGAAGCTTTCTTT,CASSPPGGVGVAEAFF
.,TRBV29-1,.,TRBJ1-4,TGCAGCGTCCAGGATAATGAAAAACTGTTTTTT,CSVQDNEKLFF
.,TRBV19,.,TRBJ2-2,TGTGCCAGTAGTATGGGCCCCTCCCGCGGGGAGCTGTTTTTT,CASSMGPSRGELFF
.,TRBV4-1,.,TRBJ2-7,TGCGCCAGCAGCTTTAGCGCGGTCAGGGGCCCCTACGAGCAGTACTTC,CASSFSAVRGPYEQYF
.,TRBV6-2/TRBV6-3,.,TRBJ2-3,TGTGCCAGCAGTTTCCCCGGACCCACGGGGAATACGCAGTATTTT,CASSFPGPTGNTQYF
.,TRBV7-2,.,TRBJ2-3,TGTGCCAGCAGCTCCCTGACTACTTTCACAGATACGCAGTATTTT,CASSSLTTFTDTQYF
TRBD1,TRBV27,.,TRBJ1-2,TGTGCCAGCGGGATACCGGGACAGGGTCAGGGCTACACCTTC,CASGIPGQGQGYTF
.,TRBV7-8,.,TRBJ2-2,TGTGCCAGCAGCTTACGGGATACGAACACCGGGGAGCTGTTTTTT,CASSLRDTNTGELFF
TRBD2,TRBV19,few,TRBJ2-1,TGTGCCAGTAGTCCCCGGGCGGGAGGGGGTTACAATGAGCAGTTCTTC,CASSPRAGGGYNEQFF
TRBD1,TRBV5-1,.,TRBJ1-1,TGCGCCAGCAGCTTGGCCGCTAGGACAGGATCTTTT,CASSLAARTGSF
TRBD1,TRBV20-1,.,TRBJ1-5,TGCAGTGCTAGTGGACAGGGAGACAATCAGCCCCAGCATTTT,CSASGQGDNQPQHF
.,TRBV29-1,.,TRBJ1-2,TGCAGCGTTGACTCCGGGTCCTATGGCTACACCTTC,CSVDSGSYGYTF
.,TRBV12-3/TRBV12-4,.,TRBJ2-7,TGTGCCAGCAGTACTAGTGGTCGGGACGAGCAGTACTTC,CASSTSGRDEQYF
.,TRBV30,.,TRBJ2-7,TGTGCCTGGAATCAGGGGGGCGCAGACGAGCAGTACTTC,CAWNQGGADEQYF
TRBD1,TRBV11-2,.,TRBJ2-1,TGTGCCAGCAGCAGGGACAGGGGGCCTTGGAATGAGCAGTTCTTC,CASSRDRGPWNEQFF
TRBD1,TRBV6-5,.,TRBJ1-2,TGTGCCAGCAGGTTCCGGGACAGCGACTATGGCTACACCTTC,CASRFRDSDYGYTF
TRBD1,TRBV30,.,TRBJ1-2,TGTGCCTGGAGTGGAGGGGGCGAGCATGGCTACACCTTC,CAWSGGGEHGYTF
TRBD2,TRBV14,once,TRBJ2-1,TGTGCCAGCAGCCAAGAGCGGCGGGAGATTTCCTACAATGAGCAGTTCTTC,CASSQERREISYNEQFF
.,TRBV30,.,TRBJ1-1,TGTGCCTGGAGTCCTCGGGTTGAAGCTTTCTTT,CAWSPRVEAFF
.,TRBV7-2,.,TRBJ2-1,TGTGCCAGCAGCTGGGATAGCGGCCATGAGCAGTTCTTC,CASSWDSGHEQFF
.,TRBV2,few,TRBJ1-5,TGTGCCAGCAGCGAAGGGGGGCGAGGGCCCCAGCATTTT,CASSEGGRGPQHF
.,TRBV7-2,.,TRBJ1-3,TGTGCCAGCAGTGAGGGTCTCTCTGGAAACACCATATATTTT,CASSEGLSGNTIYF
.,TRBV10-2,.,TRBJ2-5,TGCGCCAGCAGTGTTGGGGACTCGCCGCCTCAAGAGACCCAGTACTTC,CASSVGDSPPQETQYF
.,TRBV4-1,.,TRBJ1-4,TGCGCCAGCAGCCAAGTCCAGGGTAGAAGTGAAAAACTGTTTTTT,CASSQVQGRSEKLFF
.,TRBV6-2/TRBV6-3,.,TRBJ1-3,TGTGCCAGCAGCCTCACTCGGAGGGGAAACACCATATATTTT,CASSLTRRGNTIYF